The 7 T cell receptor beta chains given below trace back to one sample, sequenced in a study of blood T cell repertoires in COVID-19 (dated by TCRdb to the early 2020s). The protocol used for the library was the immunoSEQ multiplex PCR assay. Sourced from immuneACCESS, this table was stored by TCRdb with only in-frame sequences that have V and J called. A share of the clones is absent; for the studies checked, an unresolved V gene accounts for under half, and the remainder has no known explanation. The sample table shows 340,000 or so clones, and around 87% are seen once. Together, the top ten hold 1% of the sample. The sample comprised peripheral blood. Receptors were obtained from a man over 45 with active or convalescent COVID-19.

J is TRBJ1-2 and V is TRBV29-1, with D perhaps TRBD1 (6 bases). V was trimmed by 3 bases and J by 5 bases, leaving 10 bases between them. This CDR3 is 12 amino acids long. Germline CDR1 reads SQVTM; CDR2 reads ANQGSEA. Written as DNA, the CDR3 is TGCAGCGTTGAGGCGACAGGATATGGCTACACCTTC. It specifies CSVEATGYGYTF. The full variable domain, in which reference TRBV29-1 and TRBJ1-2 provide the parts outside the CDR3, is SAVISQKPSRDICQRGTSLTIQCQVDSQVTMMFWYRQQPGQSLTLIATANQGSEATYESGFVIDKFPISRPNLTFSTLTVSNMSPEDSSIYLCSVEATGYGYTFGSGTRLTVV.

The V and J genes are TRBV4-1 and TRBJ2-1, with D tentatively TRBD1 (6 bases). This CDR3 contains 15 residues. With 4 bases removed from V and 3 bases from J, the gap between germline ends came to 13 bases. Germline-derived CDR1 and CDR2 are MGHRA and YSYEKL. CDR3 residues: CASSRAQGNYNEQFF. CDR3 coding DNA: TGCGCCAGCAGCCGCGCACAGGGAAACTACAATGAGCAGTTCTTC.

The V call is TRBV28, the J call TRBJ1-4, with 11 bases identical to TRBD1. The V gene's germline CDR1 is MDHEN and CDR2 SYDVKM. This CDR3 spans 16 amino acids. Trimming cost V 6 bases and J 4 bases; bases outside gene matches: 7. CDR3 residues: CASSRTGGFGNEKLFF. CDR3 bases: TGTGCCAGCAGCCGGACAGGGGGCTTCGGTAATGAAAAACTGTTTTTT.

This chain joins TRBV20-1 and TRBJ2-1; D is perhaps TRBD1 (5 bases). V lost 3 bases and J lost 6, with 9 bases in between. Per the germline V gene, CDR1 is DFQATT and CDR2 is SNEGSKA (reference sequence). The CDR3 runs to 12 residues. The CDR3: CSASSRANEQFF. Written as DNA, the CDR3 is TGCAGTGCTAGTTCCAGGGCCAATGAGCAGTTCTTC.

In DNA, the CDR3 is TGTGCCAGTAGTACCCTACGGAACACTGAAGCTTTCTTT. Translation gives CASSTLRNTEAFF. The V call is TRBV19, the J call TRBJ1-1; D is ambiguous. This CDR3 comprises 13 residues. CDR1 is LNHDA and CDR2 is SQIVND in the germline V gene (reference sequence). V lost 4 bases and J lost 1, with 7 bases in between. Using reference TRBV19 and TRBJ1-1 for the parts outside the CDR3, the full variable domain is DGGITQSPKYLFRKEGQNVTLSCEQNLNHDAMYWYRQDPGQGLRLIYYSQIVNDFQKGDIAEGYSVSREKKESFPLTVTSAQKNPTAFYLCASSTLRNTEAFFGQGTRLTVV.

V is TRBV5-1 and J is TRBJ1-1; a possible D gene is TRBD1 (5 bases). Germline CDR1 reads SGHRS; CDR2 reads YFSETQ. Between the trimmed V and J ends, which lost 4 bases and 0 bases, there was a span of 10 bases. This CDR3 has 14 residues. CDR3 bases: TGCGCCAGCAGCAGGGCAGGGATGAACACTGAAGCTTTCTTT. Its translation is CASSRAGMNTEAFF.

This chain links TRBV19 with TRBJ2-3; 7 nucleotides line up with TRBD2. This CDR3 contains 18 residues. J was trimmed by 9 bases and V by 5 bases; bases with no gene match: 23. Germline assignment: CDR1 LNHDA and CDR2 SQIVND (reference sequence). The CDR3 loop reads CASSRWGWREQQIGTQYF. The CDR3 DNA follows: TGTGCCAGTAGTCGTTGGGGGTGGCGGGAGCAACAGATAGGGACGCAGTATTTT.